Detailed here is one TCR beta chain. No antigen is known for it. No per-base quality is available; no much larger clone lies one base away. Libraries were built with 5' RACE. Sequencing relied on an Illumina HiSeq 2000. Template switching added a universal primer binding site, and the final cDNA carried a unique molecular identifier that allowed TCR cDNA molecules to be counted accurately. First-strand cDNA for TCR alpha and beta chains was synthesized from specific primers in the conserved constant-segment region. Each cDNA library was double barcoded, with a SMART-Mk sample barcode plus Illumina barcodes, to control for contamination. Two successive PCR steps introduced TruSeq adapter sequences along with Illumina sample barcodes. The Illumina HiSeq platform was used with custom primers to sequence TCR alpha and beta cDNA libraries. Regarding the original processing steps: Raw reads were processed with MiGEC to extract unique molecular identifiers, and MiXCR was used to determine CDR3 positions. For each individual, recombination models were inferred using an EM algorithm with the repgenHMM and IGoR tools. Shared clonotype analysis was performed with the tcR package in R, normalizing sharing by the product of cloneset sizes. Out-of-frame nonproductive sequences were analyzed to study raw recombination free of thymic and clonal selection effects. The raw public data were reprocessed by TCRdb itself: fastp quality trimming at Q25, MiXCR clonotype calling, in-frame beta chains only. Identical CDR3 protein sequences are pooled into one entry, listed with their most common genes and DNA. These V and J calls originate from TCRdb's pipeline instead of the authors' own analysis. This sample has a few hundred thousand distinct CDR3 sequences in its table, and over 12% of those were observed once. Jointly, the top ten make up roughly 0.4% of the sample.

These data are taken from a study of identical twins (dated by TCRdb to the mid-2010s). Concerning the study at large: TCR alpha and beta repertoires from monozygotic twins, unrelated adults of various ages and cord blood were deep-sequenced to test whether fetal clonotypes persist. To rule out contamination, replicate twin experiments were performed at different times with different library preparation protocols. What the work shows at the level of the full study, not this receptor alone: In monozygotic twins, recombination models systematically underestimated out-of-frame TCR alpha sharing, but the models matched the sharing seen between unrelated individuals. Invariant T cells such as MAIT and iNKT could partly confound zero-insertion analyses, although diverse VJ usage argued against such confounding for most clonotypes. Because the same donors could not be followed over many years, the conclusions relied on cross-sectional statistical analysis. Compared with coincidental sharing between unrelated individuals, an excess of low generation-probability sequences was observed among out-of-frame TCR alpha sequences shared between twins. In beta out-of-frame sequences, excess twin sharing was weaker, because having fewer shared sequences lowered the signal-to-noise ratio. Fewer insertions were carried by abundant cord blood beta clonotypes, a similar but weaker trend appeared in young adult naive repertoires, and no such trend appeared in memory repertoires.

The CDR3 sequence holds 12 residues, the cysteine and phenylalanine included. Only the CDR3 region is kept as DNA, spanning 36 bases read in frame from base 1. The germline V gene supplies CDR1 SGHRS and CDR2 YFSETQ. V gives up 1 base and J gives up 7 bases, and the segment between their germline ends measures 6 bases. Every donor was a healthy Caucasian. Three pairs of female monozygotic twins, all aged 18 to 29 years, were included in the twin cohort. Positive isolation kits from Invitrogen were used to isolate CD4+ and CD8+ T cell populations. These same records also appear under a second study, on yellow fever vaccine responses in identical twins. Reported in the second study: According to the authors, in identical twins the way T cells responded to vaccination appeared partly convergent and partly personalized. In the study, vaccine-responding T cell clones were precisely tracked in identical twins.

Sequencing was done on a sample of CD4+ T cells sorted from blood. The V gene is TRBV5-1 and the J gene is TRBJ2-1, with the D gene call left open. This clonotype was obtained from a woman under 30 in good health. CDR3 loop: CASSLRVNEQFF. In nucleotide form, the sequence is TGCGCCAGCAGCTTGAGGGTGAATGAGCAGTTCTTC. Extended through the reference TRBV5-1 and TRBJ2-1 proteins, this CDR3 yields the full variable domain: KAGVTQTPRYLIKTRGQQVTLSCSPISGHRSVSWYQQTPGQGLQFLFEYFSETQRNKGNFPGRFSGRQFSNSRSEMNVSTLELGDSALYLCASSLRVNEQFFGPGTRLTVL.